The 21 T cell receptor beta chains reported below all come from one sample, sequenced in a study of OX40 agonist ivuxolimab in advanced cancers. Sequencing was performed with immunoSEQ multiplex PCR; in TCRdb, only in-frame clones are kept and a portion is missing. Of some 5,700 clones in the sample, less than 90% are singletons; the top ten hold approximately 27%. Here the sequenced sample was CD4+ or CD8+ T cells sorted from blood, taken in a trial of the OX40 agonist ivuxolimab. Receptors were obtained from an adult with an advanced solid tumor such as melanoma, head and neck, liver or kidney cancer.

The chain links TRBV29-1 to TRBJ2-2; D not certain. The CDR3 sequence is 13 residues long. Deletions cut 3 bases from V and 2 bases from J, with 7 bases between. From germline, CDR1 is SQVTM and CDR2 ANQGSEA. Here the CDR3 DNA reads TGCAGCGTTGAGCCCCAAAACACCGGGGAGCTGTTTTTT. This gives the protein CSVEPQNTGELFF.

The chain employs TRBV27 and TRBJ1-2; 12 bases align to TRBD1. The germline V gene has CDR1 MNHEY and CDR2 SMNVEV (reference sequence). Trimming cost V 6 bases and J 8 bases; bases outside gene matches: 19. The CDR3 totals 18 residues. CDR3 residues: CASSLIFGTGGEVGGYTF. The CDR3 DNA reads as TGTGCCAGCAGCCTCATTTTTGGGACAGGGGGCGAAGTGGGCGGCTACACCTTC.

The chain uses TRBV11-3 and TRBJ1-1, with D possibly being TRBD1 (6 bases). This CDR3 is 14 amino acids long. Trimming shortened V by 5 bases and J by 4 bases, and 14 bases separated the two germline ends. Germline V gives CDR1 SGHNT, CDR2 YENEEA. CDR3 amino acids: CASSARGSGTEAFF. In DNA, the CDR3 is TGTGCCAGCAGCGCGAGGGGGAGCGGCACTGAAGCTTTCTTT.

The DNA for the CDR3 is TGTGCCAGCAGCTTGGAGTTTCATAACTACGAGCAGTACTTC. Residues: CASSLEFHNYEQYF. J is TRBJ2-7 and V is TRBV5-6; no clear D gene. Trimming pared 0 bases from V and 3 bases from J, leaving 10 bases between. The CDR3 is 14 amino acids. Germline CDR1 is SGHDT and CDR2 is YYEEEE.

The chain employs TRBV7-3 and TRBJ1-1; 7 nucleotides align to TRBD1. The CDR3 spans 15 residues. Unmatched junction bases numbered 11, after V lost 3 bases and J lost 7 bases. Germline V lookup: CDR1 SGHTA, CDR2 FQGTGA. This CDR3 is CASSFSPGTAIEAFF. In DNA form, the CDR3 reads TGTGCCAGCAGCTTTAGCCCGGGGACAGCTATTGAAGCTTTCTTT.

The V and J genes are TRBV7-3 and TRBJ2-5; D assignment may be TRBD1 or TRBD2 (6 bases each). Trimming stripped 5 bases from V and 5 bases from J, with 15 bases between. Germline CDR1 SGHTA, CDR2 FQGTGA. The CDR3 totals 14 residues. The CDR3 protein is CASSPVGGRETQYF. The CDR3 DNA reads TGTGCCAGCAGCCCCGTTGGGGGGCGGGAGACCCAGTACTTC.

The chain links TRBV28 to TRBJ1-4; 7 nucleotides match TRBD1. V was clipped by 1 base and J by 3 bases; unmatched bases: 5. The CDR3 loop spans 16 amino acids. Germline V gene lookup returns CDR1 MDHEN and CDR2 SYDVKM. CDR3 nucleotides: TGTGCCAGCAGTTTATACCAGGGGGGAGCTAATGAAAAACTGTTTTTT. Protein product: CASSLYQGGANEKLFF.

The chain is built from TRBV2 and TRBJ1-1, with 8 bases identical to TRBD1. Germline CDR1 and CDR2: SNHLY and FYNNEI. This CDR3 spans 15 amino acids. V dropped 3 bases and J dropped 0; count of bases not matched to a gene: 3. The CDR3 loop reads CASSDNRGMNTEAFF. Here the CDR3 DNA reads TGTGCCAGCAGTGATAACAGGGGGATGAACACTGAAGCTTTCTTT.

The sample holds one count of this clone. The rearrangement links TRBV9 to TRBJ2-3, with 7 nucleotides matching TRBD2. Unmatched junction bases numbered 7, after V lost 5 bases and J lost 4 bases. CDR1 and CDR2 (germline): SGDLS, YYNGEE. CDR3 size: 14 residues. The CDR3 loop reads CASRPWEGPDTQYF. The CDR3 DNA reads as TGTGCCAGCAGGCCGTGGGAGGGCCCAGATACGCAGTATTTT.

This clone was counted between two and nine times. The chain employs TRBV29-1 and TRBJ1-1; D unresolved. V was cut by 1 base and J by 2 bases, with 8 bases left in between. This CDR3 has 13 amino acids. Germline CDR1 is SQVTM and CDR2 is ANQGSEA. Here the CDR3 reads CSVEGKGNTEAFF. The CDR3 coding sequence is TGCAGCGTTGAAGGGAAGGGTAACACTGAAGCTTTCTTT.

The chain is built from TRBV28 and TRBJ2-6; maybe TRBD2 (5 bases). Germline V gene data show CDR1 as MDHEN and CDR2 as SYDVKM. V was clipped by 3 bases and J by 2 bases, with 8 bases between them. The CDR3 loop spans 15 amino acids. CDR3 nucleotides: TGTGCCAGCAGTTTCCGGGATACTGGGGCCAACGTCCTGACTTTC. Amino acids: CASSFRDTGANVLTF.

This chain joins TRBV10-3 and TRBJ2-7; D may correspond to TRBD1 or TRBD2 (6 bases each). The V gene lost 6 bases and the J gene lost 5 bases, with 17 bases spanning the gap. CDR1 is ENHRY and CDR2 is SYGVKD in the germline V gene. CDR3 length equals 14 residues. The CDR3 nucleotides read TGTGCCATCAGCCCTCCCGGGGGCGGGGACGAGCAGTACTTC. It is translated as CAISPPGGGDEQYF.

V usage is TRBV10-3 and J usage is TRBJ2-2; TRBD1 aligns across 10 bases. This CDR3 is 16 amino acids long. J was trimmed by 5 bases and V by 2 bases; bases with no gene match: 5. Germline CDR1 and CDR2: ENHRY and SYGVKD. For the CDR3, the DNA is TGTGCCATCAGTGAGAGCCGGACAGGGGGAACCGGGGAGCTGTTTTTT. Protein: CAISESRTGGTGELFF.

The chain joins TRBV7-9 to TRBJ2-5; 11 bases are shared with TRBD2. CDR1 and CDR2 from the germline V gene are SEHNR and FQNEAQ (reference sequence). V was pared by 5 bases and J by 7 bases, with 9 bases of the junction left unmatched. The length of the CDR3 is 15 residues. The CDR3 sequence is CASSGGTSGQWTQYF. Here the CDR3 DNA reads TGTGCCAGCAGCGGGGGGACTAGCGGTCAGTGGACCCAGTACTTC.

The chain couples TRBV5-7 to TRBJ1-2; a possible D gene is TRBD1 (5 bases). TRBV5-7 falls under the ORF class, with uncertain function. This CDR3 has 16 residues. V lost 2 bases, J lost 0 bases, and 14 bases lay in between. For the CDR3, the DNA is TGTGCCAGCAGCTTCCCCTGGGGCAGCCCTAACTATGGCTACACCTTC. Translated, it gives CASSFPWGSPNYGYTF.

The chain joins TRBV9 to TRBJ2-1; D not certain. Germline loops: CDR1 SGDLS, CDR2 YYNGEE. V was pared by 3 bases and J by 7 bases, with 5 bases between. The CDR3 extends over 11 amino acids. The CDR3 loop is CASSAGNEQFF. The CDR3 DNA reads as TGTGCCAGCAGCGCCGGTAATGAGCAGTTCTTC.

J is TRBJ2-1 and V is TRBV19; D may be TRBD1 or TRBD2 (5 bases each). This CDR3 contains 13 residues. In germline, CDR1 is LNHDA, CDR2 SQIVND (reference sequence). V was clipped by 11 bases and J by 6 bases, with 17 bases between them. CDR3 nucleotides: TGTGCCTCTAGTGGGGGTGGAGGCAATGAGCAGTTCTTC. The encoded protein is CASSGGGGNEQFF.

The chain combines TRBV11-2 with TRBJ2-5, with D uncertain. Germline V CDR1 and CDR2: SGHAT, FQNNGV. Trimming took off 0 bases at V and 4 bases at J, with 12 bases between the two ends. The CDR3 has 15 amino acids. The CDR3 is CASSLEWTQRETQYF. The CDR3 nucleotides read TGTGCCAGCAGCTTAGAATGGACCCAACGAGAGACCCAGTACTTC.

This clone was seen only once. CDR3 residues: CASSLGSSGDEQYF. CDR3 in DNA: TGTGCCAGCAGCTTAGGCTCTAGCGGTGACGAGCAGTACTTC. This chain uses TRBV7-8 with TRBJ2-7; 7 bases are shared with TRBD2. Germline CDR1 and CDR2: SGHVS and FQNEAQ. The CDR3 covers 14 residues. V was clipped by 1 base and J by 5 bases; unmatched bases: 5. The full variable domain, with the rest looked up from reference TRBV7-8 and TRBJ2-7, is GAGVSQSPRYKVAKRGQDVALRCDPISGHVSLFWYQQALGQGPEFLTYFQNEAQLDKSGLPSDRFFAERPEGSVSTLKIQRTQQEDSAVYLCASSLGSSGDEQYFGPGTRLTVT.

The rearrangement uses TRBV7-2 and TRBJ1-2; no reliable D call. Trimming removed 1 base from V and 3 bases from J, with 6 bases in between. Germline loops: CDR1 SGHTA, CDR2 FQGNSA. CDR3 length: 13 residues. Here the CDR3 reads CASSLGRDYGYTF. In DNA form, the CDR3 reads TGTGCCAGCAGCTTAGGACGGGACTATGGCTACACCTTC.

The gene calls are TRBV11-3 and TRBJ2-1, with 14 bases matching TRBD2. The CDR3 runs to 15 residues. Trimming at V came to 4 bases and at J to 8 bases, leaving 4 bases not matched to a gene. Looked up from germline, CDR1 is SGHNT and CDR2 is YENEEA. This CDR3 is CASSSGTSGSDEQFF. CDR3 in DNA: TGTGCCAGCAGCTCCGGGACTAGCGGGAGCGATGAGCAGTTCTTC.